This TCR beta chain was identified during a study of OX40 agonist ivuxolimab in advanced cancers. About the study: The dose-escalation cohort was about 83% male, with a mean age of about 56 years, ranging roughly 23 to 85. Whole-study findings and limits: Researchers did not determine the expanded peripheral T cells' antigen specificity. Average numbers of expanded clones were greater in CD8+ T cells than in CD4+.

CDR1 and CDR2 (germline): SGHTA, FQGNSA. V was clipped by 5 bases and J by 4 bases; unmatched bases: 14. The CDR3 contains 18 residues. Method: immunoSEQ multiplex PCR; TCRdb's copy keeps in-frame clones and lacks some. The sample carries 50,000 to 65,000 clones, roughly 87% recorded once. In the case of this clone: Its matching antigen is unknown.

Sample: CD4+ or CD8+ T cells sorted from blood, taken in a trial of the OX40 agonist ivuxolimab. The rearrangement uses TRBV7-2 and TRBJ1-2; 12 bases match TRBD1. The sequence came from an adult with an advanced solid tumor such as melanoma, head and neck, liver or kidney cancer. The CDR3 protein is CASSTWGQGASNSYGYTF. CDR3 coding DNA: TGTGCCAGCAGCACCTGGGGACAGGGGGCGTCCAACTCCTATGGCTACACCTTC. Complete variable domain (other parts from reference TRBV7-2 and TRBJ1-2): GAGVSQSPSNKVTEKGKDVELRCDPISGHTALYWYRQSLGQGLEFLIYFQGNSAPDKSGLPSDRFSAERTGGSVSTLTIQRTQQEDSAVYLCASSTWGQGASNSYGYTFGSGTRLTVV.